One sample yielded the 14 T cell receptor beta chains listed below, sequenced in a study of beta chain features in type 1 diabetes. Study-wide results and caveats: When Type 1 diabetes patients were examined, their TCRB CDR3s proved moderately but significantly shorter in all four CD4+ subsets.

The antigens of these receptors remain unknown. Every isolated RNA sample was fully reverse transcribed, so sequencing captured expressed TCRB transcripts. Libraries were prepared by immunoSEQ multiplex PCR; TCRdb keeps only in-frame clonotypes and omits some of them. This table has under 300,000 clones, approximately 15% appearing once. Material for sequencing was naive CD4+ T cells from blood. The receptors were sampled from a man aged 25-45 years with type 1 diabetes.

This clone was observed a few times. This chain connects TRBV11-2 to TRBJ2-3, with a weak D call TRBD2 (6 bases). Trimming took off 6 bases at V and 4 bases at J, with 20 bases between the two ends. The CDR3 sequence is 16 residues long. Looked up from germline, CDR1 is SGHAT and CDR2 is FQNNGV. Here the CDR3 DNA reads TGTGCCAGCAGTCAAACTGCGGGGACCCAGCCAGATACGCAGTATTTT. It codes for CASSQTAGTQPDTQYF.

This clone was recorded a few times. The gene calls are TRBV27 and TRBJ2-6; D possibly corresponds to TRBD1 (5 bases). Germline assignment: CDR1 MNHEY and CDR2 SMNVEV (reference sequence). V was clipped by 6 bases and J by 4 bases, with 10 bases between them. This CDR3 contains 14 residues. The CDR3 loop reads CASSLDRGANVLTF. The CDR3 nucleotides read TGTGCCAGCAGCCTCGACAGAGGGGCCAACGTCCTGACTTTC.

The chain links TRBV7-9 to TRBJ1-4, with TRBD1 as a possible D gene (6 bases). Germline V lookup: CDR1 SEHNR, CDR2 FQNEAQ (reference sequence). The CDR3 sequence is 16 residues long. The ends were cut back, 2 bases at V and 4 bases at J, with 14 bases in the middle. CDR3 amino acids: CASSLRRTESNEKLFF. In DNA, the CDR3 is TGTGCCAGCAGCTTACGGCGGACAGAGAGTAATGAAAAACTGTTTTTT.

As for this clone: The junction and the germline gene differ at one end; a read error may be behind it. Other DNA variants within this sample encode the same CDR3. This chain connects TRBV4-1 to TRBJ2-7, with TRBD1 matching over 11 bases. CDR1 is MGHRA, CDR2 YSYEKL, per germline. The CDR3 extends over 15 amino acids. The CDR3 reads CASSQGQGASYEQYF. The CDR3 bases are TGCGCCAGCAGTCAAGGACAGGGGGCGAGCTACGAGCAGTACTTC.

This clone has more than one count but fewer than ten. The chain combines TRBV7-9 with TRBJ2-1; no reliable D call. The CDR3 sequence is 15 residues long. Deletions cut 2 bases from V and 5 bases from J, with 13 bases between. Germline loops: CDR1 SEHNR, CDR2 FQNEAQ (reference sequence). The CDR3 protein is CASSLREVGDNEQFF. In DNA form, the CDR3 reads TGTGCCAGCAGCTTAAGAGAAGTTGGTGACAATGAGCAGTTCTTC. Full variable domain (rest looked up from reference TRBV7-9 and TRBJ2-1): DTGVSQNPRHKITKRGQNVTFRCDPISEHNRLYWYRQTLGQGPEFLTYFQNEAQLEKSRLLSDRFSAERPKGSFSTLEIQRTEQGDSAMYLCASSLREVGDNEQFFGPGTRLTVL.

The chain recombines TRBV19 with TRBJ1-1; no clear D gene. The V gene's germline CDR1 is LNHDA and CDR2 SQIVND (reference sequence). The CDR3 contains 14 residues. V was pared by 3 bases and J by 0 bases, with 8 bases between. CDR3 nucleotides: TGTGCCAGTAGTATCCGCAACTTGAACACTGAAGCTTTCTTT. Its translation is CASSIRNLNTEAFF. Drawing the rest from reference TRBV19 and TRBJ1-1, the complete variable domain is DGGITQSPKYLFRKEGQNVTLSCEQNLNHDAMYWYRQDPGQGLRLIYYSQIVNDFQKGDIAEGYSVSREKKESFPLTVTSAQKNPTAFYLCASSIRNLNTEAFFGQGTRLTVV.

CDR3 protein: CASTSPRGNTDTQYF. DNA for the CDR3: TGTGCCAGCACCTCCCCAAGGGGGAACACAGATACGCAGTATTTT. The chain links TRBV28 to TRBJ2-3, with D perhaps TRBD1 (6 bases). The CDR3 length is 15 residues. V lost 7 bases, J lost 2 bases, and 16 bases lay in between. CDR1 and CDR2 (germline): MDHEN, SYDVKM.

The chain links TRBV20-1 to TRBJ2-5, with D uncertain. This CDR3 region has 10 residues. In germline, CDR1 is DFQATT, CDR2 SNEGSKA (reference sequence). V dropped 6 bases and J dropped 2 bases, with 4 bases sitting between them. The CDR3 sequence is CSATQETQYF. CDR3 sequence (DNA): TGCAGTGCAACTCAAGAGACCCAGTACTTC.

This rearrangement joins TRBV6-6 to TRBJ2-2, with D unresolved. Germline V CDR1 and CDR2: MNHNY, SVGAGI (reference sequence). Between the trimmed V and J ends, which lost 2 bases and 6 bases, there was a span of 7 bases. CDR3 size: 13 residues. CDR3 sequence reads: CASSYRGPGELFF. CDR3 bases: TGTGCCAGCAGTTACCGAGGTCCCGGGGAGCTGTTTTTT.

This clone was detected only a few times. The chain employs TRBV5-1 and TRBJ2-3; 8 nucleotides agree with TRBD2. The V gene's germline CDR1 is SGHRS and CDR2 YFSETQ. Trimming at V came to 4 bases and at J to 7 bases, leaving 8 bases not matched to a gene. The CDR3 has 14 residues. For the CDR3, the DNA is TGCGCCAGCAGCCCCGGGGGACTAGAAAATACGCAGTATTTT. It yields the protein CASSPGGLENTQYF. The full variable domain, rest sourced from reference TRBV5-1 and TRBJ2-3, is KAGVTQTPRYLIKTRGQQVTLSCSPISGHRSVSWYQQTPGQGLQFLFEYFSETQRNKGNFPGRFSGRQFSNSRSEMNVSTLELGDSALYLCASSPGGLENTQYFGPGTRLTVL.

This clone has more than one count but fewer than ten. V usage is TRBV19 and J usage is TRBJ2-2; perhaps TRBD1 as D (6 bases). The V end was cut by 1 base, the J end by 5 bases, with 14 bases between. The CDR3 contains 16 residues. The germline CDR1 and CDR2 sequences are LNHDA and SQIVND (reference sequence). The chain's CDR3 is CASSIGGQTRTGELFF. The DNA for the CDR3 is TGTGCCAGTAGTATAGGGGGGCAGACCAGGACCGGGGAGCTGTTTTTT.

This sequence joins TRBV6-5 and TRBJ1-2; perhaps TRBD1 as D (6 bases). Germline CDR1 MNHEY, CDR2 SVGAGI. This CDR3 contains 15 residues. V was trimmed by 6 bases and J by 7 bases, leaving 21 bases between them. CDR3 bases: TGTGCCAGCAGGCCATCCGGGACACCGGGGTCTGGCTACACCTTC. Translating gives CASRPSGTPGSGYTF.

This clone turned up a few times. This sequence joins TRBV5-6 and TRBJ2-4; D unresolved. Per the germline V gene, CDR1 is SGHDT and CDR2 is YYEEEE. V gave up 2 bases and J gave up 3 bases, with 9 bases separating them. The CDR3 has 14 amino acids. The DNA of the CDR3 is TGTGCCAGCAGCTTTGCGGCAGTCAAAAACATTCAGTACTTC. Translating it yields CASSFAAVKNIQYF.

CDR3 sequence: CASSYSRPGNYEQYF. The DNA for the CDR3 is TGTGCCAGCAGTTACTCCCGGCCAGGGAATTACGAGCAGTACTTC. V is TRBV6-5 and J is TRBJ2-7; D perhaps matches TRBD1 (5 bases). The length of the CDR3 is 15 residues. V was pared by 0 bases and J by 4 bases, with 13 bases between. Germline CDR1 and CDR2: MNHEY and SVGAGI.